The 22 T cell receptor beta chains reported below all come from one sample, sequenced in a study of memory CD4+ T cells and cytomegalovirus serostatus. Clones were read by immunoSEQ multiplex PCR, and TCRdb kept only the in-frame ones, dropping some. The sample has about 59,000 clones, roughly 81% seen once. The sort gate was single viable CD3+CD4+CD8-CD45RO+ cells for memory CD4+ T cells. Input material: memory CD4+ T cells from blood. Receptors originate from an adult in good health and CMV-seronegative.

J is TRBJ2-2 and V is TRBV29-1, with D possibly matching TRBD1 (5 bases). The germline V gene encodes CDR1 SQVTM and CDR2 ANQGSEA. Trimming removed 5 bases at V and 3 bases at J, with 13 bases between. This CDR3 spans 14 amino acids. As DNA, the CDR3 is TGCAGCGTTTCCTACAGGACGGACACCGGGGAGCTGTTTTTT. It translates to CSVSYRTDTGELFF.

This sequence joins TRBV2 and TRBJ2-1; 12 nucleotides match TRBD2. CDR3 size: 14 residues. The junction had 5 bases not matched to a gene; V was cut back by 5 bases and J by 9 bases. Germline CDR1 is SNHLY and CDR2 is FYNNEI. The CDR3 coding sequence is TGTGCCAGCAGTCCTAGCGGGAGGGTGGGTGAGCAGTTCTTC. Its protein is CASSPSGRVGEQFF.

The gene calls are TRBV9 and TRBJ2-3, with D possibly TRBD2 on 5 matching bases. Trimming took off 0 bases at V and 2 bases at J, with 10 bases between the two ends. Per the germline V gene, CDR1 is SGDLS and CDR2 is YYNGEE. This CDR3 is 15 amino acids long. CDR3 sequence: CASSVAKRDTDTQYF. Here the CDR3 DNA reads TGTGCCAGCAGCGTAGCTAAGAGGGACACAGATACGCAGTATTTT.

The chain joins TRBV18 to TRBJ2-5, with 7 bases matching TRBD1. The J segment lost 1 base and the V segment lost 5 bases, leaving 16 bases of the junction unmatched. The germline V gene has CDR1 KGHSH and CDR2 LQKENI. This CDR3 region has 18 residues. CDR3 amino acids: CASSAPDRDASIQETQYF. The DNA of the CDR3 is TGTGCCAGCTCAGCCCCCGACAGGGATGCTAGCATCCAAGAGACCCAGTACTTC.

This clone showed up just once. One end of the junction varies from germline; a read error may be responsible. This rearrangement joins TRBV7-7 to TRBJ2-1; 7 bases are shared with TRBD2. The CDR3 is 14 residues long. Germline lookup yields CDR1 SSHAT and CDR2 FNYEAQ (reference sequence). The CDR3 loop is CASSPQRDDNEQFF. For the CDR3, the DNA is TGTGCTAGCAGCCCCCAGCGGGATGACAATGAGCAGTTCTTC.

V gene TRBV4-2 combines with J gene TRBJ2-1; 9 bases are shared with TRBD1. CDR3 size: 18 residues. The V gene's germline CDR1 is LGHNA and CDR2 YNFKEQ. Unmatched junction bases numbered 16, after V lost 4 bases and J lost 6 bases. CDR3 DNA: TGTGCCAGCAGCCCTGCTGGCCGGACAGGGGATTTCAGCAATGAGCAGTTCTTC. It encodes CASSPAGRTGDFSNEQFF.

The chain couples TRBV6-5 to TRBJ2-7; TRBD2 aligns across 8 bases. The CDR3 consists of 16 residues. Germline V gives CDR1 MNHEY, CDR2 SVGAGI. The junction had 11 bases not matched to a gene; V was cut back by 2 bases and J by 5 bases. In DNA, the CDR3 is TGTGCCAGCAGTTACGCACTAGCGGCCTCTCTTCACGAGCAGTACTTC. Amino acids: CASSYALAASLHEQYF.

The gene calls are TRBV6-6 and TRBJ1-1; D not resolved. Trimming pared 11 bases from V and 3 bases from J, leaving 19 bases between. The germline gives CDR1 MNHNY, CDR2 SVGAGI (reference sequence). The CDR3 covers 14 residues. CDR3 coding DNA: TGTGCCTCCCAAGGAGGCCGGGCTTACACTGAAGCTTTCTTT. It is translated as CASQGGRAYTEAFF.

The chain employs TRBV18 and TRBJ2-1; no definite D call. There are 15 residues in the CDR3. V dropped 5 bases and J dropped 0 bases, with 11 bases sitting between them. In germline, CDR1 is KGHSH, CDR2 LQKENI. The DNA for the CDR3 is TGTGCCAGCTCATATTCGCACCTCTCCTACAATGAGCAGTTCTTC. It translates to CASSYSHLSYNEQFF.

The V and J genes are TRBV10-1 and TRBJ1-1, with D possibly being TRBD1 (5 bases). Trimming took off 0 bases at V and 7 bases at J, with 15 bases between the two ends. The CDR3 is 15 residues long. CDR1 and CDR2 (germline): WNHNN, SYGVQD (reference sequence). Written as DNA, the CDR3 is TGCGCCAGCAGTGAGTCGGAGGCAGGGATAAATGAAGCTTTCTTT. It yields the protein CASSESEAGINEAFF.

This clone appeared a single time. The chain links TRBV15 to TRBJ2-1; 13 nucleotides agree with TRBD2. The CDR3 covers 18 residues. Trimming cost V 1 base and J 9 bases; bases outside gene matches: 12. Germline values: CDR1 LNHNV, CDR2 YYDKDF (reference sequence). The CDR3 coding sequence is TGTGCCACCAGCAGAGCCAACATACTAGCGGGAGGGGGTACTGAGCAGTTCTTC. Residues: CATSRANILAGGGTEQFF.

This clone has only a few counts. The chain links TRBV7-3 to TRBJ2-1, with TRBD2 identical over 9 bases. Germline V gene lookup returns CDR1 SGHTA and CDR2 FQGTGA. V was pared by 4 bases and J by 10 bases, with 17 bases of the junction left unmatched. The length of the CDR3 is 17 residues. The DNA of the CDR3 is TGTGCCAGCAGCTCGTCATATAGCGGGAGCATGAGAAACGAGCAGTTCTTC. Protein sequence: CASSSSYSGSMRNEQFF.

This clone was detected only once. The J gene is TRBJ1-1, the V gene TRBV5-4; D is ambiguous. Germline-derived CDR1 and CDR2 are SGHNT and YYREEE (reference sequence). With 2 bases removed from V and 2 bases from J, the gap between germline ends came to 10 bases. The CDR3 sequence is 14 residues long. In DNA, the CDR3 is TGTGCCAGCAGCTTAGACTTCTATAACACTGAAGCTTTCTTT. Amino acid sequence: CASSLDFYNTEAFF.

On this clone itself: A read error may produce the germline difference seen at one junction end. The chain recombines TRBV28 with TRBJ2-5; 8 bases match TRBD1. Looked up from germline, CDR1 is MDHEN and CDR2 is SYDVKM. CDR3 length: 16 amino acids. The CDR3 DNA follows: TGTGCCAGCAGCGGGACTGGGACAGGACCCCAAGGGACCCAGTACTTC. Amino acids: CASSGTGTGPQGTQYF.

The chain's CDR3 is CASSSLYSNQPQHF. In DNA form, the CDR3 reads TGTGCCAGCAGTTCGCTTTATAGCAATCAGCCCCAGCATTTT. The V and J genes are TRBV27 and TRBJ1-5, with no clear D. This CDR3 is built from 14 residues. Germline-derived CDR1 and CDR2 are MNHEY and SMNVEV (reference sequence). The V and J ends lost 4 bases and 0 bases respectively, with 7 bases between them.

The CDR3 DNA reads as TGCGCCAGCAGCTTCGGTCTGATCGAAACCTACGAGCAGTACTTC. The encoded protein is CASSFGLIETYEQYF. The chain carries TRBV5-1 and TRBJ2-7; D remains unclear. CDR3 length: 15 amino acids. The germline V gene encodes CDR1 SGHRS and CDR2 YFSETQ. V dropped 2 bases and J dropped 2 bases, with 14 bases sitting between them.

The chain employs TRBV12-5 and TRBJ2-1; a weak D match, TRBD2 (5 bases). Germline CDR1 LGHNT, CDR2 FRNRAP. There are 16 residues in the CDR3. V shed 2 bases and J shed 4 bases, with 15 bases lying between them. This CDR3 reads CASGLSASRRYNEQFF. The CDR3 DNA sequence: TGTGCTAGTGGTTTGTCCGCTAGCCGACGTTACAATGAGCAGTTCTTC.

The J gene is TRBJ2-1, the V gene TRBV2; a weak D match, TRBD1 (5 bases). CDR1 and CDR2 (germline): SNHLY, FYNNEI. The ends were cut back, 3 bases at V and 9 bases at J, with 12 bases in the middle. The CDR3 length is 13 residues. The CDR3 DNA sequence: TGTGCCAGCAGTGAGTCGAGAAGGGGTGAGCAGTTCTTC. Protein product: CASSESRRGEQFF.

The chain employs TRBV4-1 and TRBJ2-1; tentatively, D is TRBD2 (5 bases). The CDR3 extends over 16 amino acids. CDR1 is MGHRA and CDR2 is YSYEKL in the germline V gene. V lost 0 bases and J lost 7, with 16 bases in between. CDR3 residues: CASSQEGGPPGNEQFF. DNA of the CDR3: TGCGCCAGCAGCCAAGAAGGTGGTCCGCCGGGAAATGAGCAGTTCTTC.

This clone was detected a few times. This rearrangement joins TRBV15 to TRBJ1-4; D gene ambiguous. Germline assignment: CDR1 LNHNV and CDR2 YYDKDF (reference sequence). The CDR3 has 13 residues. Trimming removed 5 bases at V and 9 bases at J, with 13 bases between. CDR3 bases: TGTGCCACCAGCCCCCCGACGGTCCAAAAACTGTTTTTT. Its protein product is CATSPPTVQKLFF.

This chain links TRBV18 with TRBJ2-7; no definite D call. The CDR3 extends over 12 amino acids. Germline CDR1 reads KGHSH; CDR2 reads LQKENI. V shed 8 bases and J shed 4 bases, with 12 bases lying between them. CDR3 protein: CASAEKSYEQYF. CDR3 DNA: TGTGCCAGCGCGGAAAAGTCATACGAGCAGTACTTC.

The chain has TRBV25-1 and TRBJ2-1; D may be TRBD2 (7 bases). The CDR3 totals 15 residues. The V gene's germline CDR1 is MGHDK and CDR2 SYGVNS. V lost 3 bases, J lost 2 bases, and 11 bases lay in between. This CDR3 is CASSDPGGPYNEQFF. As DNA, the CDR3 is TGTGCCAGCAGTGACCCCGGGGGGCCCTACAATGAGCAGTTCTTC.